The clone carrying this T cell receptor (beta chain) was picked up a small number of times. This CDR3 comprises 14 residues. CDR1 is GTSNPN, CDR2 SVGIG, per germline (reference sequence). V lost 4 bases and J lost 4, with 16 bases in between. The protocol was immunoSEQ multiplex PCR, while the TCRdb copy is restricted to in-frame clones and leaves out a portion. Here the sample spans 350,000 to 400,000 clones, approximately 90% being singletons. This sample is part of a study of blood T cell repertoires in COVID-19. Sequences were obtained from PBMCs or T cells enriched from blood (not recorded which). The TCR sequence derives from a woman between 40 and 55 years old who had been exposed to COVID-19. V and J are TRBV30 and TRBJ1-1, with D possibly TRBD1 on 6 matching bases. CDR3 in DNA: TGTGCCTGGATTGGTTTCCAGGGGTTCACTGAAGCTTTCTTT. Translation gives CAWIGFQGFTEAFF.